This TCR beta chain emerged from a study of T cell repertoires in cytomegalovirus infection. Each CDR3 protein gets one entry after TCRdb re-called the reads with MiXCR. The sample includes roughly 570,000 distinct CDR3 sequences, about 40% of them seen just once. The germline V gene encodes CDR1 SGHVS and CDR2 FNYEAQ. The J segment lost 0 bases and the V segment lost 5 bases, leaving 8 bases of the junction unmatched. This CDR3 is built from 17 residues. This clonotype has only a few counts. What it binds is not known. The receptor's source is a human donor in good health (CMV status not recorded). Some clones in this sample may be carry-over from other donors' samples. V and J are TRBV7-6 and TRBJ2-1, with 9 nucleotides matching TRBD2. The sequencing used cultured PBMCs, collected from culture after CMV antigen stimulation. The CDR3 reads CASSARLAADSYNEQFF. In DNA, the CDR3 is TGTGCCAGCAGCGCACGACTAGCGGCGGACTCCTACAATGAGCAGTTCTTC.